The present TCR beta chain was sequenced within a study of control samples from healthy donors and cancer patients. Method: immunoSEQ multiplex PCR; TCRdb's copy keeps in-frame clones and lacks some. The sample includes around 94,000 clones, about 88% of them seen just once. The material sequenced was blood. The sequence was obtained from a woman aged 45 to 65 in good health.

CDR3 nucleotide sequence: TGTGCCAGCAGTTCGGGCCAGCACGGCACCGGGGAGCTGTTTTTT. It yields the protein CASSSGQHGTGELFF. The chain links TRBV6-2 or TRBV6-3 to TRBJ2-2; D ambiguous. V was cut by 4 bases and J by 4 bases, with 13 bases left in between. The V gene's germline CDR1 is MNHEY and CDR2 SVGEGT. The CDR3 contains 15 residues.